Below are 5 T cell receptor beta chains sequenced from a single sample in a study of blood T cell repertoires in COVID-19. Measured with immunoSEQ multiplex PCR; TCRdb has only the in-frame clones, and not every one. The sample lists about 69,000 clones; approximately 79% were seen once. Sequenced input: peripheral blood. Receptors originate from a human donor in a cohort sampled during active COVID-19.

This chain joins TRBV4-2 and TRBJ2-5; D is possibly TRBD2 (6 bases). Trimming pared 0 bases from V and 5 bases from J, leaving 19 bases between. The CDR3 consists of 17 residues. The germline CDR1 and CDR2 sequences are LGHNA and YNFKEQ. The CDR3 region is CASSQDYGTPRVETQYF. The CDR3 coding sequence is TGTGCCAGCAGCCAAGACTACGGGACTCCCAGGGTGGAGACCCAGTACTTC.

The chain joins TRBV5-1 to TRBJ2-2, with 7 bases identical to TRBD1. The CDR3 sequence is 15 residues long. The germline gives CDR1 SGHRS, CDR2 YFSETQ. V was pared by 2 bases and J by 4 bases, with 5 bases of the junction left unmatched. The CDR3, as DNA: TGCGCCAGCAGCTTTGGGGCAGGGGGCACCGGGGAGCTGTTTTTT. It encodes CASSFGAGGTGELFF.

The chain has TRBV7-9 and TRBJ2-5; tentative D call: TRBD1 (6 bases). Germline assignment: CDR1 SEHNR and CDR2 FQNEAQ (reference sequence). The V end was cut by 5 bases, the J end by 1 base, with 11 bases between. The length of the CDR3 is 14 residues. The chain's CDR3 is CASSVEGGQETQYF. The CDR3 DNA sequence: TGTGCCAGCAGCGTCGAAGGGGGCCAAGAGACCCAGTACTTC.

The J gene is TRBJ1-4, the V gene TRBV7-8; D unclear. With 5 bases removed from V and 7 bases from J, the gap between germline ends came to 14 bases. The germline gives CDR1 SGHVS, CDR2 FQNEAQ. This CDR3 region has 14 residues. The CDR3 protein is CASSQTGLGEKLFF. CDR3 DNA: TGTGCCAGCAGCCAGACGGGTTTGGGTGAAAAACTGTTTTTT.

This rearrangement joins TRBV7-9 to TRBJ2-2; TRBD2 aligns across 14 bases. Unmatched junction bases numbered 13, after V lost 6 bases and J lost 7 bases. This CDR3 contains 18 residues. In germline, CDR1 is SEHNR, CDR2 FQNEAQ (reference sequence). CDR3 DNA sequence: TGTGCCAGCAGTTCCCTCCCGGGACTAGCGGGAGCGAACGGGGAGCTGTTTTTT. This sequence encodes CASSSLPGLAGANGELFF. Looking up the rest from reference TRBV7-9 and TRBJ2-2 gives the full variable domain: DTGVSQNPRHKITKRGQNVTFRCDPISEHNRLYWYRQTLGQGPEFLTYFQNEAQLEKSRLLSDRFSAERPKGSFSTLEIQRTEQGDSAMYLCASSSLPGLAGANGELFFGEGSRLTVL.